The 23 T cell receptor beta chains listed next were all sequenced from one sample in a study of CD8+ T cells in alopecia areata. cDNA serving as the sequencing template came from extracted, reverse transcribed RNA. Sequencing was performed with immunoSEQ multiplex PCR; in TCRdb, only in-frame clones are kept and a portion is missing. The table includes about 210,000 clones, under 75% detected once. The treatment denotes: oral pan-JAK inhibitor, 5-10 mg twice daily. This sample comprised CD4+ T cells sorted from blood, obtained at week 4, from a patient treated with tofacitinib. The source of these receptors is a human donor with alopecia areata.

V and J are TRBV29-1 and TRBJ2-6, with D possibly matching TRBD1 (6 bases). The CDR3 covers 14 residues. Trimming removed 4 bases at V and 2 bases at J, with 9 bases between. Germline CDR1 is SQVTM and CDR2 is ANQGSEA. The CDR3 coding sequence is TGCAGCGTTGCTTCAGGGGCTGGGGCCAACGTCCTGACTTTC. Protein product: CSVASGAGANVLTF.

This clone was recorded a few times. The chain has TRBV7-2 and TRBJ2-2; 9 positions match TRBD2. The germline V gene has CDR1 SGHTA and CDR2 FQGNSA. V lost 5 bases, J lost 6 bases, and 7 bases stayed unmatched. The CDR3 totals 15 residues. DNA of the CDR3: TGTGCCAGCAGCCGGAGCGGGGGGCAGGCCGGGGAGCTGTTTTTT. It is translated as CASSRSGGQAGELFF.

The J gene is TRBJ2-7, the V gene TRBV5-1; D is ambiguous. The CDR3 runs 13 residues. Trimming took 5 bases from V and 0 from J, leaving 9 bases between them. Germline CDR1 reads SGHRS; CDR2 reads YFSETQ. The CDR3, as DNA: TGCGCCAGCAGATCAGACAACTCCTACGAGCAGTACTTC. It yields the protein CASRSDNSYEQYF.

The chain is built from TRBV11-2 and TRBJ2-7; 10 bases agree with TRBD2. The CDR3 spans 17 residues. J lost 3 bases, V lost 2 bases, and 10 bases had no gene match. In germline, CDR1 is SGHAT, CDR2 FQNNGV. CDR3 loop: CASSLIPPGTSVYEQYF. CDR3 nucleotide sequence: TGTGCCAGCAGCTTAATCCCTCCCGGGACTAGCGTCTACGAGCAGTACTTC.

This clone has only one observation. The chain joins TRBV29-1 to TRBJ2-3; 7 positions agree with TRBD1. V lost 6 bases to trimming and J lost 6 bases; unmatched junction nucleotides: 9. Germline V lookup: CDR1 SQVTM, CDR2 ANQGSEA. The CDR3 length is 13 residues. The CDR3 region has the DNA TGCAGCGTGGAGACAGGGATCGGGGATACGCAGTATTTT. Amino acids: CSVETGIGDTQYF.

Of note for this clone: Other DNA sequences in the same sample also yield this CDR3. The CDR3, as DNA: TGCAGCGTTGAGGGAGTATATGGCTACACCTTC. This gives the protein CSVEGVYGYTF. This sequence joins TRBV29-1 and TRBJ1-2; D remains ambiguous. Germline lookup yields CDR1 SQVTM and CDR2 ANQGSEA. V was trimmed by 3 bases and J by 5 bases, leaving 7 bases between them. The CDR3 is 11 residues long. The full variable domain, completed using reference TRBV29-1 and TRBJ1-2, is SAVISQKPSRDICQRGTSLTIQCQVDSQVTMMFWYRQQPGQSLTLIATANQGSEATYESGFVIDKFPISRPNLTFSTLTVSNMSPEDSSIYLCSVEGVYGYTFGSGTRLTVV.

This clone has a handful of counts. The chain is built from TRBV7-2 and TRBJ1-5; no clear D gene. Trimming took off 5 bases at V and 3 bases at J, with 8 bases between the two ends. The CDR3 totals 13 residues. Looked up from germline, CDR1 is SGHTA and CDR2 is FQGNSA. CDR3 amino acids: CASSLLDNQPQHF. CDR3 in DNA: TGTGCCAGCAGCCTACTGGACAATCAGCCCCAGCATTTT. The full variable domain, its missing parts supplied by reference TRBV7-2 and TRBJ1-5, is GAGVSQSPSNKVTEKGKDVELRCDPISGHTALYWYRQSLGQGLEFLIYFQGNSAPDKSGLPSDRFSAERTGGSVSTLTIQRTQQEDSAVYLCASSLLDNQPQHFGDGTRLSIL.

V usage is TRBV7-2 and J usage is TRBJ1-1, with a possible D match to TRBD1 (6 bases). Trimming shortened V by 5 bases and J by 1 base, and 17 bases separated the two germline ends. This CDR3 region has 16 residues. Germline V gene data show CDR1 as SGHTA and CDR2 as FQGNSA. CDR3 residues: CASSPLGWGPNTEAFF. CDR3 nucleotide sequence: TGTGCCAGCAGCCCCCTTGGGTGGGGGCCGAACACTGAAGCTTTCTTT.

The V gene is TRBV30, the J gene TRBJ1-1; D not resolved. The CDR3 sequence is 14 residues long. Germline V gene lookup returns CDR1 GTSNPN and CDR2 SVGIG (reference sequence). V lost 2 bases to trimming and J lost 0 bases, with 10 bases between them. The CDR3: CAWSPGAMNTEAFF. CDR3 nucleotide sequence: TGTGCCTGGAGTCCAGGCGCTATGAACACTGAAGCTTTCTTT.

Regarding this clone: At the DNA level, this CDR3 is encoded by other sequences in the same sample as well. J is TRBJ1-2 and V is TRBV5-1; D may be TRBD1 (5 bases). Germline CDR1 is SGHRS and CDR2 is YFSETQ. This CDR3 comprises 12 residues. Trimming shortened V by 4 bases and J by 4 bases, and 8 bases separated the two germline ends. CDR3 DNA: TGCGCCAGCAGCCGAGACAGCTATGGCTACACCTTC. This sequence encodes CASSRDSYGYTF. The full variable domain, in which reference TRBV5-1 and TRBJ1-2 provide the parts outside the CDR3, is KAGVTQTPRYLIKTRGQQVTLSCSPISGHRSVSWYQQTPGQGLQFLFEYFSETQRNKGNFPGRFSGRQFSNSRSEMNVSTLELGDSALYLCASSRDSYGYTFGSGTRLTVV.

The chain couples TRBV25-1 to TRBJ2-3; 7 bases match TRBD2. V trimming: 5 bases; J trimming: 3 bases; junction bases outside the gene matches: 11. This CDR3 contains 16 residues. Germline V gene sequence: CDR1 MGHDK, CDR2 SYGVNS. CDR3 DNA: TGTGCCAGCAGTTTGACCGGGAGGCGATTGACAGATACGCAGTATTTT. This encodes CASSLTGRRLTDTQYF.

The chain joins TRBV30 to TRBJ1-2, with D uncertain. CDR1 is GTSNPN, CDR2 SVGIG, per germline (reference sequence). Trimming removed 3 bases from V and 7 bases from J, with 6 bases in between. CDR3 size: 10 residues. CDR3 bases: TGTGCCTGGAGACAAACTGGCTACACCTTC. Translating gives CAWRQTGYTF.

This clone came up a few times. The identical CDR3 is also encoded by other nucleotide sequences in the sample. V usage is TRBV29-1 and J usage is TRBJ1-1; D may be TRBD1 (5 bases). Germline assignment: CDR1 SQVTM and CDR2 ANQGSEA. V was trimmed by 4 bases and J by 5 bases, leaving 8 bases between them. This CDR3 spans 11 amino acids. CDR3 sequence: CSVARVTEAFF. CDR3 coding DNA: TGCAGCGTTGCCAGGGTAACTGAAGCTTTCTTT.

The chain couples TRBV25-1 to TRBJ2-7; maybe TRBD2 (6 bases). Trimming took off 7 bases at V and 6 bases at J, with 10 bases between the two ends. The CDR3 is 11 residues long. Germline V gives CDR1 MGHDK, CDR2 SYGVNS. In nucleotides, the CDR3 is TGTGCCAGCAATGGCGGGGCCGAGCAGTACTTC. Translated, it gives CASNGGAEQYF.

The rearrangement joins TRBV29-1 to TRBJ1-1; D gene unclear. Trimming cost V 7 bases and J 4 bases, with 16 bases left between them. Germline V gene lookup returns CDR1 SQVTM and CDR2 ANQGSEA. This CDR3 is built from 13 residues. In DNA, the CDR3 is TGCAGCGCCCAAGGGAGGTTAGTCACTGAAGCTTTCTTT. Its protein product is CSAQGRLVTEAFF.

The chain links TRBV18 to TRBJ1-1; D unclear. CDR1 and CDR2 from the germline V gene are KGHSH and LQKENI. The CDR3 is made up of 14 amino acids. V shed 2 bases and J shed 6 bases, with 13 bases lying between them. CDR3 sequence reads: CASSPDGRFSEAFF. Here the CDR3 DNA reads TGTGCCAGCTCACCAGATGGTCGCTTCTCTGAAGCTTTCTTT. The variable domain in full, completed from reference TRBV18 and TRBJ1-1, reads NAGVMQNPRHLVRRRGQEARLRCSPMKGHSHVYWYRQLPEEGLKFMVYLQKENIIDESGMPKERFSAEFPKEGPSILRIQQVVRGDSAAYFCASSPDGRFSEAFFGQGTRLTVV.

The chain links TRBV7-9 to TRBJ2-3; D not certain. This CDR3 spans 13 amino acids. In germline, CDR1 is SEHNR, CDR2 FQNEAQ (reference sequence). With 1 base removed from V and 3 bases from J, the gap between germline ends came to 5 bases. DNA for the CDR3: TGTGCCAGCAGCTTAGGCCCGACAGATACGCAGTATTTT. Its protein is CASSLGPTDTQYF.

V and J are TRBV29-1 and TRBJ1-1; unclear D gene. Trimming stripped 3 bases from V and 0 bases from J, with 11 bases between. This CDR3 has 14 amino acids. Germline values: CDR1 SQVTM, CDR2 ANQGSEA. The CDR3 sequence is CSVELGSLNTEAFF. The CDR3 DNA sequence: TGCAGCGTTGAGCTAGGATCCTTGAACACTGAAGCTTTCTTT.

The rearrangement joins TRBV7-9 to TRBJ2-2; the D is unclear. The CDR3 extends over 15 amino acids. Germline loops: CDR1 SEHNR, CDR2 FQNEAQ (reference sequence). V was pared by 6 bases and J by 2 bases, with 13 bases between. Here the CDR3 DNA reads TGTGCCAGCAGGTCTCTTCCCAGTAACACCGGGGAGCTGTTTTTT. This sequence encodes CASRSLPSNTGELFF.

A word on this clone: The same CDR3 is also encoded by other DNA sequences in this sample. The CDR3 loop is CSARVAAEQYF. As DNA, the CDR3 is TGCAGTGCTAGAGTAGCTGCCGAGCAGTACTTC. This chain joins TRBV20-1 and TRBJ2-7; D uncertain. Germline V CDR1 and CDR2: DFQATT, SNEGSKA (reference sequence). V lost 1 base, J lost 6 bases, and 7 bases lay in between. The CDR3 has 11 amino acids.

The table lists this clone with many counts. The CDR3 DNA follows: TGTGCCAGTAGTATAGATCCCGTTAGAAGAGATACGCAGTATTTT. Protein sequence: CASSIDPVRRDTQYF. The chain is built from TRBV19 and TRBJ2-3; D remains unclear. This CDR3 contains 15 residues. Germline lookup yields CDR1 LNHDA and CDR2 SQIVND (reference sequence). The germline V and J ends were trimmed by 0 bases and 5 bases, with 12 bases remaining between them. Full variable domain (missing parts from reference TRBV19 and TRBJ2-3): DGGITQSPKYLFRKEGQNVTLSCEQNLNHDAMYWYRQDPGQGLRLIYYSQIVNDFQKGDIAEGYSVSREKKESFPLTVTSAQKNPTAFYLCASSIDPVRRDTQYFGPGTRLTVL.

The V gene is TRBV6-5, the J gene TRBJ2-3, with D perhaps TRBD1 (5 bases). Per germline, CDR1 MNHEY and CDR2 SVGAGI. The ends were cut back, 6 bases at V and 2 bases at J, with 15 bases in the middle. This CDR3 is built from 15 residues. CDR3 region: CASRLLRGTTDTQYF. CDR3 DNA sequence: TGTGCCAGCAGACTCCTAAGGGGTACCACAGATACGCAGTATTTT.

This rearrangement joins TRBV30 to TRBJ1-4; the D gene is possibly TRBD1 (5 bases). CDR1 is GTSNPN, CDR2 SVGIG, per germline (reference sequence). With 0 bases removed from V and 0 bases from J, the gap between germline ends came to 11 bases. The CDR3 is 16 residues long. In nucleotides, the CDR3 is TGTGCCTGGAGTGTGACCTTAGGGGCAACTAATGAAAAACTGTTTTTT. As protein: CAWSVTLGATNEKLFF. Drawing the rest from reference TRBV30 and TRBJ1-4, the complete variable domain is SQTIHQWPATLVQPVGSPLSLECTVEGTSNPNLYWYRQAAGRGLQLLFYSVGIGQISSEVPQNLSASRPQDRQFILSSKKLLLSDSGFYLCAWSVTLGATNEKLFFGSGTQLSVL.